This T cell receptor beta chain was sequenced during a study of T cell responses to AZD1222 COVID-19 vaccine. General study findings and limits: It was only after the peak T cell response that any repertoires were sampled. The CD4 TCRs associated with vaccination extended across spike and predominated at 160-218 and 743-854. Increased Spike-specific TCR breadth and depth were observed after two AZD1222 doses. Baseline seropositivity occurred in only 5 to 7 AZD1222 recipients.

Generated by immunoSEQ multiplex PCR, the TCRdb table keeps only in-frame clones and is missing some. The sample yields 130,000 to 150,000 clones, approximately 90% seen once. Comment on this clone: The antigen remains unidentified.

The CDR3 is made up of 14 amino acids. Trimming cost V 1 base and J 5 bases, with 12 bases left between them. The V gene's germline CDR1 is SEHNR and CDR2 FQNEAQ (reference sequence). V usage is TRBV7-9 and J usage is TRBJ2-7; D is perhaps TRBD1 (5 bases). The material was peripheral blood, obtained on day 0 of AZD1222 vaccination. The source of this sequence is an adult in good health. CDR3 DNA sequence: TGTGCCAGCAGCTTAGGACAGATTGGAAACGAGCAGTACTTC. Encoded protein: CASSLGQIGNEQYF.